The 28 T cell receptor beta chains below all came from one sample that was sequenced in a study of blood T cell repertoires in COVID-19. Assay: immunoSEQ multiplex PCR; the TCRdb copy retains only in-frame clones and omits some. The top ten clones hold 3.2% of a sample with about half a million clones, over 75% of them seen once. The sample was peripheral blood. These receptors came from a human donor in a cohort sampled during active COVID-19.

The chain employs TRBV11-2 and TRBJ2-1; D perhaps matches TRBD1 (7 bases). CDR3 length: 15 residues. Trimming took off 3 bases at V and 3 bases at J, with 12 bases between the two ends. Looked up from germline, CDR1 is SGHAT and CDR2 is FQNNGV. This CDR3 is CASSFGQEGYNEQFF. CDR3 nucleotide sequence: TGTGCCAGCAGCTTTGGACAGGAGGGCTACAATGAGCAGTTCTTC.

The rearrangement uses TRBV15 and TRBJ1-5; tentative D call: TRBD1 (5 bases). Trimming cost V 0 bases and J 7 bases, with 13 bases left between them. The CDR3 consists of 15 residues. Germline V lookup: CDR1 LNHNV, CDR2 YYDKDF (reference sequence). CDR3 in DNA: TGTGCCACCAGCAGAGATTTCCAGGGCCACCAGCCCCAGCATTTT. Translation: CATSRDFQGHQPQHF.

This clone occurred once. The chain's CDR3 is CAWDQDTSGNTIYF. The CDR3, as DNA: TGTGCCTGGGACCAGGACACCTCTGGAAACACCATATATTTT. V usage is TRBV30 and J usage is TRBJ1-3, with a tentative D call TRBD1 (5 bases). CDR1 and CDR2 from the germline V gene are GTSNPN and SVGIG (reference sequence). There are 14 residues in the CDR3. Between the trimmed V and J ends, which lost 5 bases and 0 bases, there was a span of 11 bases.

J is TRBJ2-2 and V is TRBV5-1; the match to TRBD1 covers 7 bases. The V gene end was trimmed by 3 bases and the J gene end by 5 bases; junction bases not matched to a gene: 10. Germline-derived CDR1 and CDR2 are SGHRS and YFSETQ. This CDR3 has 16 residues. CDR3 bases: TGCGCCAGCAGCTCCAAAGTAATACAGGGGACCGGGGAGCTGTTTTTT. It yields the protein CASSSKVIQGTGELFF.

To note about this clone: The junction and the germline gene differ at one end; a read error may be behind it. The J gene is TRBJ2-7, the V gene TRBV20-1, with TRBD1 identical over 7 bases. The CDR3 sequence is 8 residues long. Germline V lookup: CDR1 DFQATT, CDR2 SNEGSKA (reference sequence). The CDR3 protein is CSAGTVCF. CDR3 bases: TGCAGTGCCGGGACAGTCTGCTTC.

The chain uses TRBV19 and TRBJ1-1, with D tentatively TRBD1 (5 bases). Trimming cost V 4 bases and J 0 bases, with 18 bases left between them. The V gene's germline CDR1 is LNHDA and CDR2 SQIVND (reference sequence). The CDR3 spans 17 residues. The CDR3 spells CASSTYSSKGMNTEAFF. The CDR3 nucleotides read TGTGCCAGTAGTACATATTCCTCCAAGGGGATGAACACTGAAGCTTTCTTT.

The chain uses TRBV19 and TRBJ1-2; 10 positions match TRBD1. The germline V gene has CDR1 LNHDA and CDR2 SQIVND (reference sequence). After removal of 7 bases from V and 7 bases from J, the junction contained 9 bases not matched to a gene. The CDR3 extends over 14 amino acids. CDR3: CASTRTGGQFGYTF. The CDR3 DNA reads TGTGCCAGTACCAGGACAGGGGGGCAGTTTGGCTACACCTTC.

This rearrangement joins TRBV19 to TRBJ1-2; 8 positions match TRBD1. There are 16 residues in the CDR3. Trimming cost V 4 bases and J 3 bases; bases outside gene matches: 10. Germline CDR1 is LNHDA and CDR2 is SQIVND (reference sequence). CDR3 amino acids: CASSTQIATGDYGYTF. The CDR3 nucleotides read TGTGCCAGTAGTACTCAAATAGCGACAGGGGACTATGGCTACACCTTC. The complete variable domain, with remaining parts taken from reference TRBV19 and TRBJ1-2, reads DGGITQSPKYLFRKEGQNVTLSCEQNLNHDAMYWYRQDPGQGLRLIYYSQIVNDFQKGDIAEGYSVSREKKESFPLTVTSAQKNPTAFYLCASSTQIATGDYGYTFGSGTRLTVV.

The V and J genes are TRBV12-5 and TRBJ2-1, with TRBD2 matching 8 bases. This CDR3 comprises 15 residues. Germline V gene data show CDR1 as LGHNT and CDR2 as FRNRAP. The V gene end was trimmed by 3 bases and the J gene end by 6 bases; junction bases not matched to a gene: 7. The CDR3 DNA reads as TGTGCTAGTGGTTTAGAAACGGGAGGGGGCAATGAGCAGTTCTTC. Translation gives CASGLETGGGNEQFF.

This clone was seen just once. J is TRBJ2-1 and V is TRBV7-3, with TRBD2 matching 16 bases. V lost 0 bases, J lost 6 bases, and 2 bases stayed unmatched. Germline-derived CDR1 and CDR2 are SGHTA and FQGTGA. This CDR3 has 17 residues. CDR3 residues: CASSLTGLAGGFNEQFF. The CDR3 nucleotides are TGTGCCAGCAGCTTAACGGGACTAGCGGGAGGGTTCAATGAGCAGTTCTTC.

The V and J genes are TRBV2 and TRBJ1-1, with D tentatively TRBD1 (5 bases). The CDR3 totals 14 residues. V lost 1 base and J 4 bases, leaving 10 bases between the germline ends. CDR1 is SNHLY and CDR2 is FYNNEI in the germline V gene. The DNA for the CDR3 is TGTGCCAGCAGTGAAGAACGGACAAGCACTGAAGCTTTCTTT. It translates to CASSEERTSTEAFF.

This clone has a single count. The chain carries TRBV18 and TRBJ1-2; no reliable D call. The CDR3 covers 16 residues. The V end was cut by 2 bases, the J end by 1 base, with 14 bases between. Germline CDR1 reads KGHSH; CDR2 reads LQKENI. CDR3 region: CASSPNLEGINYGYTF. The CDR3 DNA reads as TGTGCCAGCTCACCAAATTTGGAGGGTATTAACTATGGCTACACCTTC. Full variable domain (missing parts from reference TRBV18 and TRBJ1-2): NAGVMQNPRHLVRRRGQEARLRCSPMKGHSHVYWYRQLPEEGLKFMVYLQKENIIDESGMPKERFSAEFPKEGPSILRIQQVVRGDSAAYFCASSPNLEGINYGYTFGSGTRLTVV.

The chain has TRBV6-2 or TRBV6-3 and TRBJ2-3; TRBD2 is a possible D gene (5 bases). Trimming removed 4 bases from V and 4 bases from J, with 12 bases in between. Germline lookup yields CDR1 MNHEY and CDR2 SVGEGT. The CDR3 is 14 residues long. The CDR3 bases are TGTGCCAGCAGTTGGGCTGGAGGCCCAGATACGCAGTATTTT. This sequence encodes CASSWAGGPDTQYF.

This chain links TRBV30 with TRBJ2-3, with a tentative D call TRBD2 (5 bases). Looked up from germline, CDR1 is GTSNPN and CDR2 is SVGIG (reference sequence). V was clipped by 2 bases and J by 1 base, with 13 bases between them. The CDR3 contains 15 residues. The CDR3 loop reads CAWSLGSGRTDTQYF. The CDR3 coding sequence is TGTGCCTGGAGTCTAGGAAGCGGTCGCACAGATACGCAGTATTTT.

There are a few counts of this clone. The CDR3 nucleotides are TGCGCCAGCAGCCAAGGTGGGGGGTCCAAAAACATTCAGTACTTC. This encodes CASSQGGGSKNIQYF. The chain is built from TRBV4-3 and TRBJ2-4, with a possible D match to TRBD2 (6 bases). CDR1 is LGHNA, CDR2 YSLEER, per germline. Trimming removed 1 base from V and 2 bases from J, with 9 bases in between. The CDR3 extends over 15 amino acids.

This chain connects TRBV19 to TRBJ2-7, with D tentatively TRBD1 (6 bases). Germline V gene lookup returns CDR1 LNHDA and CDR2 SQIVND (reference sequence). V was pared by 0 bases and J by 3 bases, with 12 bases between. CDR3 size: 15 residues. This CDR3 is CASSIEASRGYEQYF. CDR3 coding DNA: TGTGCCAGTAGTATAGAGGCGAGCAGGGGCTACGAGCAGTACTTC.

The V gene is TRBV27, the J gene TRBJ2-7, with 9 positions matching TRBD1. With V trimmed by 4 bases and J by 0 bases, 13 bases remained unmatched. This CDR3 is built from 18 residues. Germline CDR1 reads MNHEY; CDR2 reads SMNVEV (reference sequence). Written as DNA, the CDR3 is TGTGCCAGCAGTTCGTGGGGACAGGGAAGGGCGTTCTCCTACGAGCAGTACTTC. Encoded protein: CASSSWGQGRAFSYEQYF.

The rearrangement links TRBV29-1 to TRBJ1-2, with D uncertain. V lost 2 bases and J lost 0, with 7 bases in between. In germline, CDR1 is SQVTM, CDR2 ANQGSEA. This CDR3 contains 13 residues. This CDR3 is CSVELQTNYGYTF. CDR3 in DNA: TGCAGCGTTGAACTCCAGACTAACTATGGCTACACCTTC.

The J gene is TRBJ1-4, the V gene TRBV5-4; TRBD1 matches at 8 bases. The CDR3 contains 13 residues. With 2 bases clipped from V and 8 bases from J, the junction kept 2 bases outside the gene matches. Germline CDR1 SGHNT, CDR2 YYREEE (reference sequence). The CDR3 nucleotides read TGTGCCAGCAGCTTTCGGGACAGGGAAAAACTGTTTTTT. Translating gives CASSFRDREKLFF.

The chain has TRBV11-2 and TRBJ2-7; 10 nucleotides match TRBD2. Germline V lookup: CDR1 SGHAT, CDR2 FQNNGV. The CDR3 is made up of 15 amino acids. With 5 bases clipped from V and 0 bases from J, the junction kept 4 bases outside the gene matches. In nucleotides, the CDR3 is TGTGCCAGCAGCGTGGGACTAGCGAGCTCCTACGAGCAGTACTTC. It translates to CASSVGLASSYEQYF.

The CDR3: CASSRTGEAYGYTF. The CDR3 region has the DNA TGTGCCAGTTCCCGGACAGGGGAGGCCTATGGCTACACCTTC. V is TRBV19 and J is TRBJ1-2; TRBD1 matches at 9 bases. The CDR3 totals 14 residues. J was trimmed by 4 bases and V by 8 bases; bases with no gene match: 8. Looked up from germline, CDR1 is LNHDA and CDR2 is SQIVND (reference sequence).

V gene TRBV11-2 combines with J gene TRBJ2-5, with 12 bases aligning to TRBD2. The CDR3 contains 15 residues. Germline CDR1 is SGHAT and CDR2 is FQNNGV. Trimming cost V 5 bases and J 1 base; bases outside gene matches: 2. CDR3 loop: CASSGGLAGQETQYF. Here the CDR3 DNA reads TGTGCCAGCAGCGGGGGACTAGCGGGCCAAGAGACCCAGTACTTC.

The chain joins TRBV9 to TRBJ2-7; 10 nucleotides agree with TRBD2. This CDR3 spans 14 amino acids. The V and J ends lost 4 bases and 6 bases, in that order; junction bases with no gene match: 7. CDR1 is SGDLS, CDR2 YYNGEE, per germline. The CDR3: CASSPGLADLEQYF. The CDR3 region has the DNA TGTGCCAGCAGCCCAGGACTAGCGGACCTCGAGCAGTACTTC.

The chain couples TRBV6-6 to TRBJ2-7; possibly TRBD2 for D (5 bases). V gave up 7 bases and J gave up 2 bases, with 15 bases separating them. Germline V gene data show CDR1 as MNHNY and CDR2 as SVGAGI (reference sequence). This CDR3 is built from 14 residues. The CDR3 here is CASTTSVGTYEQYF. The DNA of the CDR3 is TGTGCCAGCACCACCAGTGTCGGGACCTACGAGCAGTACTTC.

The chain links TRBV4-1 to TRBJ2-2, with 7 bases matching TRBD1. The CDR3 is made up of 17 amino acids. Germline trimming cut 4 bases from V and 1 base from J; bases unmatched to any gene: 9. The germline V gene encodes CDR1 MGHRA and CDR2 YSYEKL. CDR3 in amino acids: CASSPWTGAQNTGELFF. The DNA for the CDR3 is TGCGCCAGCAGCCCGTGGACAGGTGCCCAGAACACCGGGGAGCTGTTTTTT.

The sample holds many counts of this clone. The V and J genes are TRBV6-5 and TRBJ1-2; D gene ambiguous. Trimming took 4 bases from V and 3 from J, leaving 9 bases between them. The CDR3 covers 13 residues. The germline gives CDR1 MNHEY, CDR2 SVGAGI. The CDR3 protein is CASSLSGDYGYTF. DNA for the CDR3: TGTGCCAGCAGTTTATCCGGGGACTATGGCTACACCTTC.

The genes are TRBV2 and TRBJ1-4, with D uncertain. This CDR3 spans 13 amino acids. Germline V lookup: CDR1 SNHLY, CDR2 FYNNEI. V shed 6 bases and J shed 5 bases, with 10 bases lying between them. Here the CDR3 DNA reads TGTGCCAGCAGCGGGGAGCACAATGAAAAACTGTTTTTT. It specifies CASSGEHNEKLFF. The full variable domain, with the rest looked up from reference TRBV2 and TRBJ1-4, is EPEVTQTPSHQVTQMGQEVILRCVPISNHLYFYWYRQILGQKVEFLVSFYNNEISEKSEIFDDQFSVERPDGSNFTLKIRSTKLEDSAMYFCASSGEHNEKLFFGSGTQLSVL.

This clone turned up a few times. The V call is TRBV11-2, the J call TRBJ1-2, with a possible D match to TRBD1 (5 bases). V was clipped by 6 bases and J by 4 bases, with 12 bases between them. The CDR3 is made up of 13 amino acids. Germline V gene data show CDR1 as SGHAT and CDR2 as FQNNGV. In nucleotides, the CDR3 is TGTGCCAGCAGACCTACAGGCAGCTATGGCTACACCTTC. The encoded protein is CASRPTGSYGYTF.